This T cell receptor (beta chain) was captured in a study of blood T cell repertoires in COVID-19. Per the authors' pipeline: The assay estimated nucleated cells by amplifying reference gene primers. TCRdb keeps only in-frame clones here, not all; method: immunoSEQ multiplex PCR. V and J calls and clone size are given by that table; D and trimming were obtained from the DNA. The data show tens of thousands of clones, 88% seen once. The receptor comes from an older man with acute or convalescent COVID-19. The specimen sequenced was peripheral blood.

The CDR3 here is CASSLGLASYNEQFF. In DNA, the CDR3 is TGTGCCAGCAGCTTAGGTCTAGCTTCCTACAATGAGCAGTTCTTC. The chain is built from TRBV7-6 and TRBJ2-1, with D perhaps matching TRBD2 (5 bases). With 1 base removed from V and 1 base from J, the gap between germline ends came to 8 bases. The CDR3 loop spans 15 amino acids. Germline CDR1 and CDR2: SGHVS and FNYEAQ.